These 10 T cell receptor beta chains were all obtained from the same sample, sequenced in a study of CD8 T cells in ankylosing spondylitis. MiXCR, run by TCRdb on the 5' RACE reads, gives a single entry per CDR3 protein. The table lists hundreds of thousands of distinct CDR3 sequences, roughly 25% of them singletons. Material: blood, either unsorted or a sorted T cell fraction (not recorded which). These receptor sequences come from a male donor with ankylosing spondylitis or in good health (not recorded which).

The V gene is TRBV29-1, the J gene TRBJ2-3, with 9 bases fitting TRBD2. V was clipped by 1 base and J by 2 bases; unmatched bases: 4. The V gene's germline CDR1 is SQVTM and CDR2 ANQGSEA. This CDR3 spans 15 amino acids. This chain's CDR3 is CSVEGASGATDTQYF. DNA of the CDR3: TGCAGCGTTGAAGGGGCTAGCGGGGCCACAGATACGCAGTATTTT.

This clonotype was observed many times. The gene calls are TRBV20-1 and TRBJ2-1; a weak D match, TRBD2 (5 bases). Germline-derived CDR1 and CDR2 are DFQATT and SNEGSKA (reference sequence). CDR3 size: 15 residues. V was clipped by 0 bases and J by 8 bases, with 17 bases between them. CDR3 DNA: TGCAGTGCTAGAGATGCTAGCCTTTCCGTCGATGAGCAGTTCTTC. It encodes CSARDASLSVDEQFF.

In its sample, this clonotype was seen a few times. The rearrangement joins TRBV29-1 to TRBJ2-7, with D hard to call. The germline CDR1 and CDR2 sequences are SQVTM and ANQGSEA. V lost 4 bases to trimming and J lost 7 bases, with 11 bases between them. The CDR3 contains 11 residues. CDR3 protein: CSVGVGWEQYF. The CDR3 DNA reads TGCAGCGTTGGGGTGGGGTGGGAGCAGTACTTC.

This chain joins TRBV2 and TRBJ2-3; 14 bases are a match to TRBD2. This CDR3 is built from 23 residues. Germline CDR1 and CDR2: SNHLY and FYNNEI. V lost 5 bases to trimming and J lost 2 bases; unmatched junction nucleotides: 24. CDR3 sequence reads: CASSKGRVTGTSGRVGITDTQYF. In nucleotides, the CDR3 is TGTGCCAGCAGTAAAGGCAGGGTCACCGGGACTAGCGGGAGAGTGGGGATCACAGATACGCAGTATTTT.

Many counts were recorded for this clonotype. The rearrangement links TRBV5-6 to TRBJ2-7; D is unclear. Looked up from germline, CDR1 is SGHDT and CDR2 is YYEEEE. V lost 4 bases and J 3 bases, leaving 8 bases between the germline ends. The CDR3 extends over 12 amino acids. For the CDR3, the DNA is TGTGCCAGCAGCCTTCCCTACTACGAGCAGTACTTC. Translation gives CASSLPYYEQYF. Full variable domain (remainder filled in from reference TRBV5-6 and TRBJ2-7): DAGVTQSPTHLIKTRGQQVTLRCSPKSGHDTVSWYQQALGQGPQFIFQYYEEEERQRGNFPDRFSGHQFPNYSSELNVNALLLGDSALYLCASSLPYYEQYFGPGTRLTVT.

This clonotype was picked up many times. The chain combines TRBV20-1 with TRBJ2-1; TRBD2 matches 14 bases. This CDR3 has 14 amino acids. The germline V gene encodes CDR1 DFQATT and CDR2 SNEGSKA (reference sequence). V dropped 4 bases and J dropped 13; count of bases not matched to a gene: 9. The CDR3: CSANPLGLAGAQFF. CDR3 DNA: TGCAGTGCTAACCCCCTGGGACTAGCGGGAGCCCAGTTCTTC.

This clonotype was recorded many times. This chain uses TRBV7-9 with TRBJ1-4; no clear D. The germline gives CDR1 SEHNR, CDR2 FQNEAQ (reference sequence). V gave up 5 bases and J gave up 8 bases, with 6 bases separating them. This CDR3 is 11 amino acids long. The CDR3 region is CASSPREKLFF. As DNA, the CDR3 is TGTGCCAGCAGCCCCAGGGAAAAACTGTTTTTT.

This chain joins TRBV6-5 and TRBJ2-7, with D possibly matching TRBD1 (6 bases). The V gene lost 0 bases and the J gene lost 4 bases, with 22 bases spanning the gap. The germline V gene has CDR1 MNHEY and CDR2 SVGAGI. The CDR3 consists of 18 residues. The CDR3 DNA sequence: TGTGCCAGCAGTTACTCCAATATACACCAAGGACAGTCTTACGAGCAGTACTTC. As protein: CASSYSNIHQGQSYEQYF.

The chain carries TRBV29-1 and TRBJ2-1, with 9 bases fitting TRBD2. This CDR3 has 12 amino acids. Germline CDR1 SQVTM, CDR2 ANQGSEA. The CDR3 protein is CSSGVAGAEQFF. The CDR3 DNA follows: TGCAGTTCCGGGGTAGCGGGAGCTGAGCAGTTCTTC.

The chain links TRBV6-5 to TRBJ1-1; no definite D call. The length of the CDR3 is 13 residues. Germline CDR1 is MNHEY and CDR2 is SVGAGI. The V and J ends lost 2 bases and 3 bases respectively, with 7 bases between them. The CDR3 DNA is TGTGCCAGCAGTTACGTCCGGGACACTGAAGCTTTCTTT. Translated: CASSYVRDTEAFF.